Listed below are T cell receptor beta chains from one sample, sequenced in a study of CD8 T cells in Susac syndrome. TCRdb redid the calling of the immunoSEQ multiplex PCR reads with MiXCR, one entry per CDR3 protein. The data hold around 270,000 distinct CDR3 sequences, with 75% to 90% observed a single time. Sequenced material: CD8+ T cells from PBMCs. Receptors were obtained from a human donor with multiple sclerosis. The conserved cysteine and the conserved F or W are not part of the CDR3 here. Each record gives: J gene, V gene, CDR3 protein.

>TRBJ2-7|TRBV10-3
AISDPLPGGSYEQY
>TRBJ2-2|TRBV7-6
ASSLGFNTGELF
>TRBJ2-7|TRBV24-1
ATSGRGSYEQY
>TRBJ1-5|TRBV28
ASRSQEVRINQPQH
>TRBJ2-1|TRBV29-1
SVDSSYNEQF
>TRBJ1-1|TRBV28
ASSFGVLGAF
>TRBJ2-3|TRBV27
ASSPSTDTQY
>TRBJ1-4|TRBV7-9
ASTGDRPTTNEKLF
>TRBJ2-2|TRBV9
ASSVDWGPGELF
>TRBJ2-1|TRBV20-1
SARDPPGIYNEQF
>TRBJ2-7|TRBV7-2
ASSPRTSGSYEQY
>TRBJ1-1|TRBV7-9
ASSLGAGGKIDTEAF
>TRBJ2-7|TRBV7-9
ASSLTIGEQY
>TRBJ2-2|TRBV19
ASRVPGELF
>TRBJ1-1|TRBV2
ASRAGTGYTEAF
>TRBJ1-6|TRBV21-1
ASSKGPPDREDNSPLH
>TRBJ1-6|TRBV12-3/TRBV12-4
ASSFPGGNSPLH
>TRBJ2-1|TRBV24-1
ATSEGLADNEQF
>TRBJ2-1|TRBV29-1
SVGLAGAYNEQF
>TRBJ2-3|TRBV20-1
SAPLRDSFSTDTQY
>TRBJ2-7|TRBV19
ASSEGGIYEQY
>TRBJ2-2|TRBV24-1
ATALGGELF
>TRBJ2-7|TRBV20-1
SAMVPGRLDEQY
>TRBJ2-7|TRBV10-2
ASSDTRHEQY